The 12 T cell receptor beta chains listed next were all sequenced from one sample in a study of T cells in Graves' hyperthyroidism and ophthalmopathy. Using RNA transcripts as the source, TCR beta CDR3 regions were amplified. The HTBI primer set was used in a first-round RT-PCR of the TCR CDR3. TCRdb reprocessed the multiplex PCR reads via MiXCR and lists one record per CDR3 protein. This sample has around 500,000 distinct CDR3 sequences; under 25% occur once, and the top ten carry around 50%. Material: blood. The source of these receptors is a woman in her sixties or seventies with Graves' ophthalmopathy.

The V gene is TRBV16, the J gene TRBJ2-1, with D possibly matching TRBD2 (5 bases). Germline CDR1 is KGHSY and CDR2 is FQNENV. CDR3 size: 16 residues. V lost 2 bases and J lost 9, with 20 bases in between. The CDR3 spells CASSQIALGIPGEQFF. The CDR3 region has the DNA TGTGCCAGCAGCCAAATAGCGCTGGGTATTCCAGGTGAGCAGTTCTTC.

This clonotype was found once. The chain combines TRBV3-1 with TRBJ2-3, with 8 bases lining up with TRBD2. The ends lost 6 bases at V and 5 bases at J; junction bases unmatched: 10. Germline CDR1 and CDR2: LGHDT and YNNKEL (reference sequence). The CDR3 consists of 15 residues. The CDR3 coding sequence is TGTGCCAGCAGTTCCAGCGGGAGTTGGAAAGATACGCAGTATTTT. Its protein product is CASSSSGSWKDTQYF.

The V gene is TRBV20-1, the J gene TRBJ2-3, with TRBD2 matching 7 bases. Germline CDR1 reads DFQATT; CDR2 reads SNEGSKA (reference sequence). This CDR3 is 14 amino acids long. The junction had 7 bases not matched to a gene; V was cut back by 4 bases and J by 3 bases. CDR3 loop: CSAKAGAGTDTQYF. The DNA for the CDR3 is TGCAGTGCTAAAGCTGGAGCGGGGACAGATACGCAGTATTTT.

The J gene is TRBJ1-2, the V gene TRBV2, with a weak D call TRBD1 (5 bases). The V end lost 5 bases, the J end lost 8 bases, and 21 bases lay between the germline ends. Per the germline V gene, CDR1 is SNHLY and CDR2 is FYNNEI. This CDR3 comprises 15 residues. In DNA form, the CDR3 reads TGTGCCAGCAGTCGAGAGGGAGGGTTGGGGGACGGCTACACCTTC. Translated: CASSREGGLGDGYTF.

This clonotype was seen a handful of times. The chain couples TRBV2 to TRBJ1-2; 7 nucleotides line up with TRBD1. Germline V gives CDR1 SNHLY, CDR2 FYNNEI. The CDR3 covers 14 residues. The J segment lost 4 bases and the V segment lost 3 bases, leaving 5 bases of the junction unmatched. The CDR3, as DNA: TGTGCCAGCAGTGAGGCGGACAGGTTCTATGGCTACACCTTC. This sequence encodes CASSEADRFYGYTF.

The chain employs TRBV6-1 and TRBJ2-5; tentatively, D is TRBD1 (6 bases). Between the trimmed V and J ends, which lost 5 bases and 2 bases, there was a span of 15 bases. The CDR3 is made up of 15 amino acids. Germline values: CDR1 MNHNS, CDR2 SASEGT. CDR3 nucleotide sequence: TGTGCCAGCAGTCTCAGGACAGTTCGACAAGAGACCCAGTACTTC. The encoded protein is CASSLRTVRQETQYF.

This chain connects TRBV11-3 to TRBJ2-1; no definite D call. This CDR3 comprises 13 residues. Trimming pared 9 bases from V and 6 bases from J, leaving 15 bases between. Per germline, CDR1 SGHNT and CDR2 YENEEA. The DNA for the CDR3 is TGTGCCAGTAAAGTTAGGGCCTCCAATGAGCAGTTCTTC. Protein sequence: CASKVRASNEQFF. Complete variable domain (other parts from reference TRBV11-3 and TRBJ2-1): EAGVVQSPRYKIIEKKQPVAFWCNPISGHNTLYWYLQNLGQGPELLIRYENEEAVDDSQLPKDRFSAERLKGVDSTLKIQPAELGDSAVYLCASKVRASNEQFFGPGTRLTVL.

V is TRBV2 and J is TRBJ1-3, with D maybe TRBD1 (5 bases). CDR1 SNHLY and CDR2 FYNNEI come from the germline V gene. Trimming removed 8 bases at V and 2 bases at J, with 13 bases between. The length of the CDR3 is 14 residues. CDR3 sequence: CASGPGGPGNTIYF. The CDR3 DNA sequence: TGTGCCAGCGGCCCCGGGGGACCTGGAAACACCATATATTTT. Full variable domain (outside the CDR3, taken from reference TRBV2 and TRBJ1-3): EPEVTQTPSHQVTQMGQEVILRCVPISNHLYFYWYRQILGQKVEFLVSFYNNEISEKSEIFDDQFSVERPDGSNFTLKIRSTKLEDSAMYFCASGPGGPGNTIYFGEGSWLTVV.

The J gene is TRBJ2-1, the V gene TRBV27; D gene unclear. Germline-derived CDR1 and CDR2 are MNHEY and SMNVEV (reference sequence). This CDR3 has 15 residues. V was trimmed by 1 base and J by 0 bases, leaving 7 bases between them. CDR3 coding DNA: TGTGCCAGCAGTTTATTTTGGAGCTCCTACAATGAGCAGTTCTTC. Amino acids: CASSLFWSSYNEQFF.

The chain combines TRBV5-1 with TRBJ2-7; 8 positions agree with TRBD1. CDR3 length: 14 amino acids. Trimming took 3 bases from V and 3 from J; bases not matched to a gene: 5. Germline V CDR1 and CDR2: SGHRS, YFSETQ. CDR3 bases: TGCGCCAGCAGCTCCCAGGGGGCGCTCTACGAGCAGTACTTC. Translating it yields CASSSQGALYEQYF.

This clonotype was picked up a small number of times. The rearrangement joins TRBV14 to TRBJ2-5, with D hard to call. This CDR3 is 13 amino acids long. Germline assignment: CDR1 SGHDN and CDR2 FVKESK. The V gene lost 0 bases and the J gene lost 5 bases, with 7 bases spanning the gap. As DNA, the CDR3 is TGTGCCAGCAGCCAAGATCTGGGGGAGACCCAGTACTTC. Amino acid sequence: CASSQDLGETQYF.

This clonotype was detected ten times or more. The chain couples TRBV28 to TRBJ2-7, with no clear D. The CDR3 runs to 12 residues. V was clipped by 6 bases and J by 5 bases, with 11 bases between them. Germline V gene sequence: CDR1 MDHEN, CDR2 SYDVKM. This chain's CDR3 is CASRELDHEQYF. In nucleotides, the CDR3 is TGTGCCAGCAGGGAATTAGATCACGAGCAGTACTTC. The entire variable domain, with the rest obtained from reference TRBV28 and TRBJ2-7, is as follows: DVKVTQSSRYLVKRTGEKVFLECVQDMDHENMFWYRQDPGLGLRLIYFSYDVKMKEKGDIPEGYSVSREKKERFSLILESASTNQTSMYLCASRELDHEQYFGPGTRLTVT.